These 29 T cell receptor beta chains share one sample of origin, sequenced in a study of blood T cell repertoires in COVID-19. The table came from immunoSEQ multiplex PCR; TCRdb's copy has only in-frame clones and leaves some out. This sample yields about 250,000 clones, of which around 88% are seen a single time; approximately 6% belongs to the top ten. The sequenced material came from peripheral blood. The receptor source for this set is an elderly woman with COVID-19, enrolled during active disease.

The chain links TRBV28 to TRBJ1-1; maybe TRBD1 (5 bases). Germline V CDR1 and CDR2: MDHEN, SYDVKM. The ends were cut back, 6 bases at V and 1 base at J, with 12 bases in the middle. The CDR3 length is 14 residues. CDR3: CASRPGQQNTEAFF. DNA for the CDR3: TGTGCCAGCAGACCTGGACAACAGAACACTGAAGCTTTCTTT.

The CDR3 loop is CASSSGTFVGNTIYF. The CDR3 coding sequence is TGTGCCAGCAGCTCAGGGACATTCGTCGGAAACACCATATATTTT. This chain links TRBV6-5 with TRBJ1-3; tentative D call: TRBD1 (6 bases). The CDR3 has 15 amino acids. Germline CDR1 is MNHEY and CDR2 is SVGAGI. Between the trimmed V and J ends, which lost 6 bases and 4 bases, there was a span of 16 bases.

This clone was counted a single time. The rearrangement uses TRBV15 and TRBJ1-1, with 7 nucleotides matching TRBD1. Per the germline V gene, CDR1 is LNHNV and CDR2 is YYDKDF (reference sequence). This CDR3 region has 15 residues. The V gene end was trimmed by 3 bases and the J gene end by 1 base; junction bases not matched to a gene: 5. DNA of the CDR3: TGTGCCACCAGCAGGCCACAGGGGCAGAACACTGAAGCTTTCTTT. Protein: CATSRPQGQNTEAFF.

V usage is TRBV5-1 and J usage is TRBJ2-5; the match to TRBD2 covers 11 bases. Germline V lookup: CDR1 SGHRS, CDR2 YFSETQ. CDR3 length equals 16 residues. Trimming cost V 1 base and J 1 base; bases outside gene matches: 3. For the CDR3, the DNA is TGCGCCAGCAGCTTGAGCGGGACTAGCGGCCAAGAGACCCAGTACTTC. Protein sequence: CASSLSGTSGQETQYF.

This chain joins TRBV5-1 and TRBJ1-1, with D possibly matching TRBD1 (6 bases). Germline V lookup: CDR1 SGHRS, CDR2 YFSETQ. This CDR3 has 12 amino acids. Trimming took off 4 bases at V and 11 bases at J, with 15 bases between the two ends. CDR3 DNA sequence: TGCGCCAGCAGCGTCTCGGGGGGCCTGGCTTTCTTT. Translation: CASSVSGGLAFF.

The gene calls are TRBV3-1 (or the pseudogene TRBV3-2) and TRBJ1-1, with D tentatively TRBD1 (6 bases). The CDR3 is 15 amino acids. Germline-derived CDR1 and CDR2 are LGHDT and YNNKEL (reference sequence). V was pared by 3 bases and J by 5 bases, with 16 bases between. CDR3 sequence: CASSQGRRGTTEAFF. The CDR3 bases are TGTGCCAGCAGCCAGGGGAGGCGGGGGACAACTGAAGCTTTCTTT.

The genes are TRBV6-1 and TRBJ2-3, with D possibly being TRBD2 (6 bases). With 3 bases removed from V and 0 bases from J, the gap between germline ends came to 10 bases. The CDR3 runs 15 residues. The V gene's germline CDR1 is MNHNS and CDR2 SASEGT. The CDR3 region is CASSDGLASTDTQYF. Written as DNA, the CDR3 is TGTGCCAGCAGTGATGGGCTAGCGAGCACAGATACGCAGTATTTT.

V is TRBV10-1 and J is TRBJ1-1; the D is unclear. The germline V gene has CDR1 WNHNN and CDR2 SYGVQD (reference sequence). The CDR3 loop spans 13 amino acids. V dropped 2 bases and J dropped 5 bases, with 9 bases sitting between them. The CDR3 DNA reads as TGCGCCAGCAGTGAGCCTGGAGGGACTGAAGCTTTCTTT. This encodes CASSEPGGTEAFF.

The chain links TRBV14 to TRBJ2-1; D might be TRBD2 (7 bases). Per germline, CDR1 SGHDN and CDR2 FVKESK. V was trimmed by 4 bases and J by 8 bases, leaving 15 bases between them. CDR3 length: 14 residues. This CDR3 reads CASSRGGFIYEQFF. The CDR3 DNA reads as TGTGCCAGCAGCCGGGGGGGCTTTATATATGAGCAGTTCTTC.

The chain employs TRBV5-8 and TRBJ1-4; maybe TRBD1 (6 bases). Germline V gene lookup returns CDR1 SGHTS and CDR2 YDEGEE. Between the trimmed V and J ends, which lost 5 bases and 1 base, there was a span of 21 bases. The CDR3 has 18 residues. In DNA form, the CDR3 reads TGTGCCAGCAGTTTTACCGGGACACCTAGGGGAACTAATGAAAAACTGTTTTTT. Its translation: CASSFTGTPRGTNEKLFF.

The V and J genes are TRBV6-5 and TRBJ1-2; 8 nucleotides match TRBD1. J was trimmed by 4 bases and V by 10 bases; bases with no gene match: 8. The CDR3 sequence is 13 residues long. In germline, CDR1 is MNHEY, CDR2 SVGAGI. DNA of the CDR3: TGTGCCAACAGGCAGGGGGCGACCTATGGCTACACCTTC. The encoded protein is CANRQGATYGYTF.

This clone came up a few times. V gene TRBV5-4 combines with J gene TRBJ2-5; 9 bases agree with TRBD1. Trimming took 5 bases from V and 4 from J; bases not matched to a gene: 6. Germline V gives CDR1 SGHNT, CDR2 YYREEE (reference sequence). The CDR3 sequence is 14 residues long. The CDR3 loop reads CASRLGTGRETQYF. Here the CDR3 DNA reads TGTGCCAGCAGGCTCGGGACAGGGCGAGAGACCCAGTACTTC.

The rearrangement uses TRBV5-4 and TRBJ2-5; D gene ambiguous. Germline assignment: CDR1 SGHNT and CDR2 YYREEE (reference sequence). This CDR3 spans 11 amino acids. Trimming pared 2 bases from V and 3 bases from J, leaving 2 bases between. This CDR3 is CASSFEETQYF. Here the CDR3 DNA reads TGTGCCAGCAGCTTCGAAGAGACCCAGTACTTC.

The rearrangement uses TRBV11-2 and TRBJ1-1; D is unclear. Germline assignment: CDR1 SGHAT and CDR2 FQNNGV. Trimming removed 4 bases from V and 0 bases from J, with 6 bases in between. This CDR3 region has 13 residues. CDR3 loop: CASSSHMNTEAFF. In DNA form, the CDR3 reads TGTGCCAGCAGCTCCCACATGAACACTGAAGCTTTCTTT.

V and J are TRBV10-2 and TRBJ1-4; possibly TRBD1 for D (5 bases). The CDR3 sequence is 13 residues long. V gave up 6 bases and J gave up 8 bases, with 13 bases separating them. The germline V gene encodes CDR1 WSHSY and CDR2 SAAADI. The CDR3 loop is CASSQGLKEKLFF. Here the CDR3 DNA reads TGCGCCAGCAGCCAGGGACTGAAGGAAAAACTGTTTTTT.

The rearrangement uses TRBV27 and TRBJ1-2; no reliable D call. Germline values: CDR1 MNHEY, CDR2 SMNVEV (reference sequence). The V gene lost 6 bases and the J gene lost 4 bases, with 9 bases spanning the gap. This CDR3 region has 12 residues. In DNA, the CDR3 is TGTGCCAGCAGAGGCGGAGGCTATGGCTACACCTTC. This encodes CASRGGGYGYTF.

This chain uses TRBV19 with TRBJ1-1; 9 nucleotides match TRBD1. Unmatched junction bases numbered 3, after V lost 5 bases and J lost 5 bases. There are 13 residues in the CDR3. Germline V gene lookup returns CDR1 LNHDA and CDR2 SQIVND (reference sequence). CDR3 nucleotides: TGTGCCAGTAGTTGGACAGGGGATACTGAAGCTTTCTTT. It specifies CASSWTGDTEAFF.

This chain connects TRBV6-5 to TRBJ1-5; TRBD1 agrees at 7 bases. The CDR3 is made up of 15 amino acids. Germline V gene lookup returns CDR1 MNHEY and CDR2 SVGAGI. The J segment lost 5 bases and the V segment lost 6 bases, leaving 10 bases of the junction unmatched. The CDR3 DNA reads TGTGCCAGCAGAGACAAAGACAGGGTCGATCAGCCCCAGCATTTT. Translating it yields CASRDKDRVDQPQHF.

The CDR3 loop reads CAISEKRRAEAFF. The CDR3, as DNA: TGTGCCATCAGCGAGAAGCGCAGGGCTGAAGCTTTCTTT. This chain links TRBV10-3 with TRBJ1-1; weak D call: TRBD1 (5 bases). Germline assignment: CDR1 ENHRY and CDR2 SYGVKD. V lost 6 bases, J lost 6 bases, and 14 bases lay in between. The length of the CDR3 is 13 residues.

This sequence joins TRBV19 and TRBJ1-1; tentatively, D is TRBD1 (5 bases). Deletions cut 10 bases from V and 5 bases from J, with 14 bases between. CDR1 and CDR2 (germline): LNHDA, SQIVND (reference sequence). This CDR3 contains 12 residues. The DNA of the CDR3 is TGTGCCACCCGTACAGGTTTGACTGAAGCTTTCTTT. The encoded protein is CATRTGLTEAFF.

The J gene is TRBJ1-2, the V gene TRBV21-1; the table's D call, TRBD1, has no DNA check behind it. TRBV21-1 has pseudogene status. The CDR3 length is 15 residues. DNA of the CDR3: TGTGCCAGCAGCAAAGTGGGGCCCCCCGACTATGGCTACACCTTC. Amino acid sequence: CASSKVGPPDYGYTF.

CDR3 in DNA: TGTGCCAGCAGTGTCTACAGCTATGGCTACACCTTC. This translates into CASSVYSYGYTF. The rearrangement uses TRBV28 and TRBJ1-2, with D uncertain. The CDR3 sequence is 12 residues long. Germline V lookup: CDR1 MDHEN, CDR2 SYDVKM. Trimming cost V 5 bases and J 4 bases, with 8 bases left between them.

The chain recombines TRBV10-3 with TRBJ2-2; TRBD1 matches 7 bases. Germline V gene sequence: CDR1 ENHRY, CDR2 SYGVKD. J was trimmed by 6 bases and V by 0 bases; bases with no gene match: 13. This CDR3 region has 18 residues. The CDR3 here is CAISESGETGSLPGELFF. The CDR3 bases are TGTGCCATCAGTGAGTCAGGGGAGACAGGGTCCCTCCCCGGGGAGCTGTTTTTT.

This chain's CDR3 is CAWSNSQGDTEAFF. The CDR3 DNA reads TGTGCCTGGAGTAATAGCCAGGGGGACACTGAAGCTTTCTTT. This chain connects TRBV30 to TRBJ1-1; 7 bases fit TRBD1. V trimming: 2 bases; J trimming: 3 bases; junction bases outside the gene matches: 6. Germline V gives CDR1 GTSNPN, CDR2 SVGIG (reference sequence). This CDR3 contains 14 residues. Full variable domain (rest looked up from reference TRBV30 and TRBJ1-1): SQTIHQWPATLVQPVGSPLSLECTVEGTSNPNLYWYRQAAGRGLQLLFYSVGIGQISSEVPQNLSASRPQDRQFILSSKKLLLSDSGFYLCAWSNSQGDTEAFFGQGTRLTVV.

The V and J genes are TRBV19 and TRBJ2-2, with D possibly being TRBD1 (6 bases). Germline CDR1 reads LNHDA; CDR2 reads SQIVND (reference sequence). The ends were cut back, 7 bases at V and 7 bases at J, with 22 bases in the middle. The CDR3 has 16 amino acids. The CDR3 coding sequence is TGTGCCAGTACCTTCCTAGGGCAGGGGAATGGCGGGGAGCTGTTTTTT. Amino acid sequence: CASTFLGQGNGGELFF.

Note on this clone: At one boundary the junction diverges from the germline segment, which might be a read error. V gene TRBV7-7 combines with J gene TRBJ2-2; 10 bases agree with TRBD2. Germline CDR1 SSHAT, CDR2 FNYEAQ (reference sequence). The CDR3 covers 16 residues. As DNA, the CDR3 is TGTGCTAGCAGCTTAGTGTCTAGCGGGGGCACCGGGGAGCTGTTTTTT. This codes for CASSLVSSGGTGELFF.

The rearrangement joins TRBV5-1 to TRBJ1-2; TRBD1 agrees at 10 bases. Trimming cost V 5 bases and J 2 bases; bases outside gene matches: 6. The germline V gene has CDR1 SGHRS and CDR2 YFSETQ. The CDR3 length is 15 residues. This CDR3 reads CASSTGTGVNYGYTF. Here the CDR3 DNA reads TGCGCCAGCAGTACCGGGACAGGGGTGAACTATGGCTACACCTTC.

This clone was seen a single time. V and J are TRBV5-1 and TRBJ1-6, with D possibly TRBD1 on 5 matching bases. The V end lost 4 bases, the J end lost 2 bases, and 10 bases lay between the germline ends. CDR1 and CDR2 (germline): SGHRS, YFSETQ. The CDR3 covers 15 residues. The chain's CDR3 is CASSDGQAYNSPLHF. CDR3 nucleotides: TGCGCCAGCAGCGATGGACAAGCCTATAATTCACCCCTCCACTTT. The full variable domain, rest sourced from reference TRBV5-1 and TRBJ1-6, is KAGVTQTPRYLIKTRGQQVTLSCSPISGHRSVSWYQQTPGQGLQFLFEYFSETQRNKGNFPGRFSGRQFSNSRSEMNVSTLELGDSALYLCASSDGQAYNSPLHFGNGTRLTVT.

This chain uses TRBV5-6 with TRBJ1-2; TRBD1 agrees at 8 bases. Per germline, CDR1 SGHDT and CDR2 YYEEEE. Trimming took 5 bases from V and 4 from J; bases not matched to a gene: 10. The CDR3 runs 15 residues. CDR3: CASSPQQGGIYGYTF. The CDR3 DNA follows: TGTGCCAGCAGTCCTCAACAGGGGGGGATCTATGGCTACACCTTC.